This T cell receptor beta chain emerged from a study of blood T cells in healthy people across ages. A second roughly 7 to 12 cycle PCR used barcoded and J-beta primers. TCRdb reprocessed the 5' RACE reads with MiXCR, giving one entry per CDR3 protein. In the table there are 1.5 million to 2 million distinct CDR3 sequences, around 50% of which are singletons. Per germline, CDR1 SGDLS and CDR2 YYNGEE. There are 16 residues in the CDR3. V lost 0 bases and J lost 1, with 13 bases in between. Staff drew around 10 milliliters of peripheral blood from each donor. PBMCs, at least 7 million per sample, were isolated. This clonotype was seen just once.

This TCR came from a woman between 35 and 50 years old in good health. Sequences were obtained from blood. The chain links TRBV9 to TRBJ2-5, with D possibly being TRBD2 (5 bases). CDR3 region: CASSVGSGRFQETQYF. As DNA, the CDR3 is TGTGCCAGCAGCGTAGGGTCGGGGAGATTCCAAGAGACCCAGTACTTC.